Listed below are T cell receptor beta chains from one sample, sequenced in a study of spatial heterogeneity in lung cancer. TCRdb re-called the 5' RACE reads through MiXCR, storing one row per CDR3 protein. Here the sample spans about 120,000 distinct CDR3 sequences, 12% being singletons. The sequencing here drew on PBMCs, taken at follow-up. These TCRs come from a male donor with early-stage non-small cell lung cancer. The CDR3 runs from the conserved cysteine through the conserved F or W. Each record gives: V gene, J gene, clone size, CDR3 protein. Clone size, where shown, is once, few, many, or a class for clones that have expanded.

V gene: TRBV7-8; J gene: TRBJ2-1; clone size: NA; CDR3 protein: CASSQEPSNEQFF
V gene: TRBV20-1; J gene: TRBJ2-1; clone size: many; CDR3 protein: CSAPSTSGGTLGQFF
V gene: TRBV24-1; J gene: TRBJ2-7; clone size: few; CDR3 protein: CATSEAFSYEQYF
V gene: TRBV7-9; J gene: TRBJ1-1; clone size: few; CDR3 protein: CASSRTGGSTEAFF
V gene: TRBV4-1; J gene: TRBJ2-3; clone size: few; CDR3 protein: CASSHRARVEEDTQYF
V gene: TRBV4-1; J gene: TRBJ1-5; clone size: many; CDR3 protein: CASSQDLQWPQHF
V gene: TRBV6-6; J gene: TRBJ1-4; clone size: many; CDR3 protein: CATDGGTSKLFF
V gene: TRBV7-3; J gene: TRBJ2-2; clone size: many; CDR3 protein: CASSSYRETNTGELFF
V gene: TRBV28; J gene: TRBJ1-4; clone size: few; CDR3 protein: CASSPTGGTRNEKLFF
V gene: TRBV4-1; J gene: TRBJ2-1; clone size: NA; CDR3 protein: CASSHAGTGNEQFF
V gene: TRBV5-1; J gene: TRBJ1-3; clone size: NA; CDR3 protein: CASSPGSSGNTIYF
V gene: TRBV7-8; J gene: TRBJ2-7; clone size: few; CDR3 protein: CASGRDSSYEQYF
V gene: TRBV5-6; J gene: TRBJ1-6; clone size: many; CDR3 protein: CASSLVSVSSYNSPLHF
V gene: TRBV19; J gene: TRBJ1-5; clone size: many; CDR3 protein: CASSLAWSQHF
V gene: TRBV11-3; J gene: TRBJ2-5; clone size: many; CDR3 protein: CASSGPTQETQYF
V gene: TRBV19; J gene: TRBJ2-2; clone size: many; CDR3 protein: CASSTYDGELFF
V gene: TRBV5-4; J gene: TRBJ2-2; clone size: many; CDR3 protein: CASSMPGPGSVTGELFF
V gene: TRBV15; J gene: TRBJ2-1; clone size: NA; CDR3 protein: CATSRGDSLGNEQFF
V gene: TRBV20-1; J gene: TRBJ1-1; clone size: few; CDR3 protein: CSALRLGSGGTEAFF
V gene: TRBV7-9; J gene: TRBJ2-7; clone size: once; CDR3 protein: CASSDDWDRLNEQYF
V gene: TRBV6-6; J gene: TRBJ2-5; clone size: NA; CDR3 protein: CASSYQERTQYF
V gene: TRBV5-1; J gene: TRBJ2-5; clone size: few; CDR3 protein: CASSLSSREQETQYF
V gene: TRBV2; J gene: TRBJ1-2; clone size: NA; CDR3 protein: CASKWGANYGYTF
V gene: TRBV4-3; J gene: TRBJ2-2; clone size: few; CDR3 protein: CASSLRGPNTGELFF
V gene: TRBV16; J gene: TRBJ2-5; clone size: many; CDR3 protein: CASSQSHGTQYF
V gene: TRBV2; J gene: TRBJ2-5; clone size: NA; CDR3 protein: CASSPRQPGFQETQYF
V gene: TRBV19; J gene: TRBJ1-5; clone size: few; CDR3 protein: CASTNSGTGGDGNQPQHF
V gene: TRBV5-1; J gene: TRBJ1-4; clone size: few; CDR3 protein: CASSLGGRMLEKLFF
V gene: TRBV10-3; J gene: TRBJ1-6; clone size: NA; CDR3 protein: CAISESTRNSPLHF
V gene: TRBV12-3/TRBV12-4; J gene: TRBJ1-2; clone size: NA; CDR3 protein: CASSSPTGTGADGYTF
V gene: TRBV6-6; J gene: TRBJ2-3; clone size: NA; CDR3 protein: CASGGGFTDTQYF
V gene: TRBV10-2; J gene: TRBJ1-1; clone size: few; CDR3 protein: CASIMVDRTPPRAFF
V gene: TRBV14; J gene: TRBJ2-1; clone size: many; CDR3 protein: CASSQTTSLFQFF
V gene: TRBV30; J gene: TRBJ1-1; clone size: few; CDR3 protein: CASQGKLWTEAFF
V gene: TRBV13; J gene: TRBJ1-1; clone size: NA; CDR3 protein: CASSYTDTEAFF
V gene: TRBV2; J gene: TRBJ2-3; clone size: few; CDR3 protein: CASQRISTDTQYF
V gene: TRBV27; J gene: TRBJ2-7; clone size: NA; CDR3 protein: CASSLYAQGAFEQYF
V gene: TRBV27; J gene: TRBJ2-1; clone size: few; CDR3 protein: CASRSTGAWYNEQFF
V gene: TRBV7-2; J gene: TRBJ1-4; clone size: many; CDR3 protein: CASSPGQGINEKLFF
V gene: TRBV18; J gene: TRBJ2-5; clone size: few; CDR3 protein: CASSPPVGSAAGGPRKTQYF